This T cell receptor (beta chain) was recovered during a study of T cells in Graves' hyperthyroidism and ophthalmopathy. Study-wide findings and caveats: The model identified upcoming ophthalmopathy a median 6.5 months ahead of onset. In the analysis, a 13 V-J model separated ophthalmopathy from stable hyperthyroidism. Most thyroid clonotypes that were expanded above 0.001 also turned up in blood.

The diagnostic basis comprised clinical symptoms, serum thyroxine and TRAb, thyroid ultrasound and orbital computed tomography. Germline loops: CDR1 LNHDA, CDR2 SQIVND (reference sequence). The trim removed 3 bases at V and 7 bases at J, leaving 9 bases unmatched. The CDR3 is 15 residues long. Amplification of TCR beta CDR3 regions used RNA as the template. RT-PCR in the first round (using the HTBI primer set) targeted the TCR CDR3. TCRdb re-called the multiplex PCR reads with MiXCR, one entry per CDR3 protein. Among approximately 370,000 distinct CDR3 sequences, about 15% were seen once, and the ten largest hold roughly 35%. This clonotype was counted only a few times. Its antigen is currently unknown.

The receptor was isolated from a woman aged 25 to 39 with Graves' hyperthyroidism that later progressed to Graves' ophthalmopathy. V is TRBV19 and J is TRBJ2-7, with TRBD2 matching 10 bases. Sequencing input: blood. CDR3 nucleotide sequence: TGTGCCAGTAGTATGCGAGCGGGGGGGGGAAGGGAGCAGTACTTC. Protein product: CASSMRAGGGREQYF.